A single sample gave rise to the 21 T cell receptor beta chains below, sequenced in a study of blood T cell repertoires in COVID-19. Data came from immunoSEQ multiplex PCR; TCRdb stores just in-frame clones and leaves some out. Counted here are about 260,000 clones, around 84% occurring once; the ten biggest clones make up approximately 4.5%. The specimen was PBMCs or T cells enriched from blood (not recorded which). All receptors come from a man aged 25-40 years with acute COVID-19.

The chain couples TRBV5-1 to TRBJ2-1; 8 positions match TRBD2. From germline, CDR1 is SGHRS and CDR2 YFSETQ. V lost 0 bases to trimming and J lost 0 bases; unmatched junction nucleotides: 2. The length of the CDR3 is 16 residues. CDR3 nucleotide sequence: TGCGCCAGCAGCTTGGCTCGGGGGGGCTCCTACAATGAGCAGTTCTTC. Protein sequence: CASSLARGGSYNEQFF.

This clone was recorded once. The chain combines TRBV5-5 with TRBJ1-1; D might be TRBD1 (5 bases). The ends were cut back, 1 base at V and 11 bases at J, with 12 bases in the middle. The CDR3 covers 12 residues. The V gene's germline CDR1 is SGHKS and CDR2 YYEKEE (reference sequence). In nucleotides, the CDR3 is TGTGCCAGCAGCTTGTTCGAGACAGCGGCTTTCTTT. This sequence encodes CASSLFETAAFF.

J is TRBJ2-3 and V is TRBV5-4, with 15 bases fitting TRBD2. The CDR3 is 16 residues long. Per the germline V gene, CDR1 is SGHNT and CDR2 is YYREEE (reference sequence). The J segment lost 5 bases and the V segment lost 4 bases, leaving 5 bases of the junction unmatched. The DNA of the CDR3 is TGTGCCAGCAGCCCCGGGACTAGCGGGGGGAAAGATACGCAGTATTTT. It yields the protein CASSPGTSGGKDTQYF.

V and J are TRBV3-1 (or the pseudogene TRBV3-2) and TRBJ2-5; a weak D match, TRBD2 (6 bases). In germline, CDR1 is LGHDT, CDR2 YNNKEL (reference sequence). This CDR3 has 15 amino acids. V was clipped by 1 base and J by 2 bases, with 11 bases between them. In DNA, the CDR3 is TGTGCCAGCAGCCAAGGTGGGACTGGACAAGAGACCCAGTACTTC. Translation: CASSQGGTGQETQYF.

CDR3 loop: CASSREFGELFF. DNA for the CDR3: TGTGCCAGCAGCCGGGAATTCGGGGAGCTGTTTTTT. The chain carries TRBV11-2 and TRBJ2-2, with D possibly TRBD2 on 5 matching bases. The germline gives CDR1 SGHAT, CDR2 FQNNGV. The CDR3 runs 12 residues. The V end was cut by 5 bases, the J end by 7 bases, with 8 bases between.

Concerning this clone itself: Possible read error: a much larger clone is one base away. The rearrangement joins TRBV11-2 to TRBJ1-1; 8 bases line up with TRBD1. Germline values: CDR1 SGHAT, CDR2 FQNNGV. Unmatched junction bases numbered 3, after V lost 5 bases and J lost 1 base. CDR3 length equals 14 residues. CDR3 in DNA: TGTGCCAGCAGCCCCGACAGGGGGAACACTGAAGCTTTCTTT. Translated: CASSPDRGNTEAFF.

In DNA form, the CDR3 reads TGTGCCAGCAGCCGGAAGAGCGGGGGGAGCACAGATACGCAGTATTTT. It yields the protein CASSRKSGGSTDTQYF. This chain connects TRBV7-2 to TRBJ2-3, with 9 bases that match TRBD2. The CDR3 covers 16 residues. V dropped 5 bases and J dropped 0; count of bases not matched to a gene: 6. Germline V lookup: CDR1 SGHTA, CDR2 FQGNSA. Combining the CDR3 with reference TRBV7-2 and TRBJ2-3 gives the whole variable domain GAGVSQSPSNKVTEKGKDVELRCDPISGHTALYWYRQSLGQGLEFLIYFQGNSAPDKSGLPSDRFSAERTGGSVSTLTIQRTQQEDSAVYLCASSRKSGGSTDTQYFGPGTRLTVL.

The chain couples TRBV19 to TRBJ2-7; 9 bases agree with TRBD1. CDR3 size: 15 residues. With 6 bases clipped from V and 4 bases from J, the junction kept 10 bases outside the gene matches. Germline V CDR1 and CDR2: LNHDA, SQIVND (reference sequence). The CDR3, as DNA: TGTGCCAGTAGCGCCGGGACAGGGCCTAGGTACGAGCAGTACGTC. Translating it yields CASSAGTGPRYEQYV.

The chain links TRBV11-3 to TRBJ1-2; D possibly corresponds to TRBD1 (5 bases). The V end lost 5 bases, the J end lost 6 bases, and 13 bases lay between the germline ends. Germline V gives CDR1 SGHNT, CDR2 YENEEA. The CDR3 loop spans 13 amino acids. In DNA form, the CDR3 reads TGTGCCAGCAGCCCTGCCGGACATCATGGCTACACCTTC. Translation: CASSPAGHHGYTF.

The chain links TRBV11-3 to TRBJ1-4; no clear D. Germline V gives CDR1 SGHNT, CDR2 YENEEA. The CDR3 loop spans 12 amino acids. The germline V and J ends were trimmed by 4 bases and 5 bases, with 5 bases remaining between them. The CDR3 loop reads CASSSSNEKLFF. CDR3 in DNA: TGTGCCAGCAGCTCCTCGAATGAAAAACTGTTTTTT. The full variable domain, rest sourced from reference TRBV11-3 and TRBJ1-4, is EAGVVQSPRYKIIEKKQPVAFWCNPISGHNTLYWYLQNLGQGPELLIRYENEEAVDDSQLPKDRFSAERLKGVDSTLKIQPAELGDSAVYLCASSSSNEKLFFGSGTQLSVL.

V gene TRBV19 combines with J gene TRBJ2-1, with D possibly TRBD2 on 5 matching bases. CDR3 length: 14 amino acids. CDR1 and CDR2 from the germline V gene are LNHDA and SQIVND (reference sequence). V lost 1 base to trimming and J lost 6 bases, with 10 bases between them. The CDR3 region is CASSIGLGSNEQFF. DNA of the CDR3: TGTGCCAGTAGTATAGGCCTAGGGAGCAATGAGCAGTTCTTC.

Turning to this clone: Other DNA sequences of this sample code for an identical CDR3. The chain joins TRBV18 to TRBJ2-7; tentative D call: TRBD2 (6 bases). Germline V CDR1 and CDR2: KGHSH, LQKENI. The CDR3 is made up of 14 amino acids. V lost 2 bases to trimming and J lost 1 base, with 9 bases between them. The CDR3 DNA is TGTGCCAGCTCACCAGGGCGGGGATCCTACGAGCAGTACGTC. Translation gives CASSPGRGSYEQYV.

This rearrangement joins TRBV4-2 to TRBJ1-2, with 7 bases fitting TRBD1. This CDR3 region has 13 residues. Germline lookup yields CDR1 LGHNA and CDR2 YNFKEQ. With 0 bases clipped from V and 5 bases from J, the junction kept 0 bases outside the gene matches. The CDR3 sequence is CASSQDRGYGYTF. The CDR3 DNA follows: TGTGCCAGCAGCCAAGACAGGGGGTATGGCTACACCTTC.

This chain joins TRBV6-2 or TRBV6-3 and TRBJ2-7, with 12 bases aligning to TRBD2. V trimming: 5 bases; J trimming: 2 bases; junction bases outside the gene matches: 4. The CDR3 totals 15 residues. Germline V CDR1 and CDR2: MNHEY, SVGEGT. The DNA of the CDR3 is TGTGCCAGCAGTACTAGCGGGAGGACGACCTACGAGCAGTACGTC. This sequence encodes CASSTSGRTTYEQYV.

The chain recombines TRBV21-1 with TRBJ2-7; the tabulated D call, TRBD1, remains unverified against the DNA. TRBV21-1 is assigned pseudogene status. CDR3 length: 16 residues. The CDR3 DNA reads TGTGCCAGCAGCAAAGAGACAGGGGGCTTCTCCTACGAGCAGTACGTC. It encodes CASSKETGGFSYEQYV.

CDR3 region: CASSLARGAGGTYEQYV. CDR3 nucleotides: TGTGCCAGCAGCTTGGCCCGGGGAGCGGGGGGGACCTACGAGCAGTACGTC. This sequence joins TRBV5-6 and TRBJ2-7, with TRBD2 identical over 10 bases. CDR1 is SGHDT and CDR2 is YYEEEE in the germline V gene. V dropped 0 bases and J dropped 2; count of bases not matched to a gene: 8. The CDR3 consists of 17 residues.

The J gene is TRBJ1-3, the V gene TRBV9, with D perhaps matching TRBD1 (5 bases). Looked up from germline, CDR1 is SGDLS and CDR2 is YYNGEE. V lost 0 bases and J lost 0, with 13 bases in between. The CDR3 consists of 17 residues. CDR3 amino acids: CASSVGQRLFSGNTIYF. Written as DNA, the CDR3 is TGTGCCAGCAGCGTAGGACAGCGACTCTTCTCTGGAAACACCATATATTTT.

V gene TRBV27 combines with J gene TRBJ1-1; tentatively, D is TRBD1 (5 bases). Germline CDR1 reads MNHEY; CDR2 reads SMNVEV (reference sequence). The CDR3 contains 14 residues. Trimming shortened V by 7 bases and J by 1 base, and 13 bases separated the two germline ends. This CDR3 reads CASKSGGRNTEAFF. The CDR3 DNA is TGTGCCAGCAAGTCGGGGGGGAGGAACACTGAAGCTTTCTTT.

The J gene is TRBJ1-2, the V gene TRBV18; tentative D call: TRBD1 (6 bases). Trimming left V 3 bases short and J 8 bases short, with 16 bases between. CDR3 length equals 14 residues. CDR1 is KGHSH, CDR2 LQKENI, per germline. The CDR3 protein is CASSPEPGARGYTF. The CDR3, as DNA: TGTGCCAGCTCACCCGAGCCAGGGGCGAGAGGCTACACCTTC. Variable domain in full (rest from reference TRBV18 and TRBJ1-2): NAGVMQNPRHLVRRRGQEARLRCSPMKGHSHVYWYRQLPEEGLKFMVYLQKENIIDESGMPKERFSAEFPKEGPSILRIQQVVRGDSAAYFCASSPEPGARGYTFGSGTRLTVV.

The chain couples TRBV24-1 to TRBJ2-3; 9 bases are a match to TRBD1. Germline lookup yields CDR1 KGHDR and CDR2 SFDVKD. The CDR3 loop spans 16 amino acids. The J segment lost 3 bases and the V segment lost 4 bases, leaving 7 bases of the junction unmatched. The CDR3 DNA sequence: TGTGCCACCAGTGACCGACAGGGGGTCGCTACAGATACGCAGTATTTT. Translating gives CATSDRQGVATDTQYF.

Here the CDR3 reads CASSKDRATYEQYV. The CDR3 region has the DNA TGTGCCAGCAGCAAAGACAGGGCAACCTACGAGCAGTACGTC. J is TRBJ2-7 and V is TRBV7-8; 7 bases fit TRBD1. J lost 2 bases, V lost 5 bases, and 6 bases had no gene match. Germline V lookup: CDR1 SGHVS, CDR2 FQNEAQ. The CDR3 loop spans 14 amino acids.